Each of the 2 T cell receptor beta chains below was sequenced from the same sample in a study of identical twins. TCRdb re-derived calls from the 5' RACE reads in MiXCR, one entry per CDR3 protein. The data show about 520,000 distinct CDR3 sequences, around 20% seen once. This same sample was also part of a study on T cells expressing NK-cell markers.

The sequenced sample consisted of CD4+ T cells sorted from blood. The receptors stem from a woman aged 18-35 years in good health.

This clonotype was seen more than once but under ten times. This chain connects TRBV7-2 to TRBJ2-1; a possible D gene is TRBD2 (6 bases). V lost 0 bases and J lost 6, with 12 bases in between. Germline-derived CDR1 and CDR2 are SGHTA and FQGNSA. The CDR3 contains 15 residues. CDR3 DNA sequence: TGTGCCAGCAGCTTAGCCGGGACTCATAGCAATGAGCAGTTCTTC. Translation gives CASSLAGTHSNEQFF.

This sequence joins TRBV20-1 and TRBJ2-3; D may match TRBD1 or TRBD2 (5 bases each). Trimming left V 8 bases short and J 0 bases short, with 9 bases between. The CDR3 totals 12 residues. Germline loops: CDR1 DFQATT, CDR2 SNEGSKA (reference sequence). CDR3 nucleotides: TGCAGTTCGGGACGGAGCACAGATACGCAGTATTTT. It codes for CSSGRSTDTQYF.